This T cell receptor beta chain is from a study of blood T cell repertoires in COVID-19. The CDR3 is 14 residues long. The trim removed 8 bases at V and 7 bases at J, leaving 8 bases unmatched. Germline assignment: CDR1 MNHEY and CDR2 SVGAGI. Data came from immunoSEQ multiplex PCR; TCRdb stores just in-frame clones and leaves some out. The sample lists 25,000 to 30,000 clones; approximately 90% were seen once. Sample: peripheral blood. The TCR comes from a man in his fifties or sixties with acute or convalescent COVID-19. The V gene is TRBV6-5, the J gene TRBJ2-1; TRBD1 agrees at 10 bases. CDR3 residues: CASLARDRGNEQFF. CDR3 bases: TGTGCCAGCCTAGCCCGGGACAGGGGTAATGAGCAGTTCTTC.